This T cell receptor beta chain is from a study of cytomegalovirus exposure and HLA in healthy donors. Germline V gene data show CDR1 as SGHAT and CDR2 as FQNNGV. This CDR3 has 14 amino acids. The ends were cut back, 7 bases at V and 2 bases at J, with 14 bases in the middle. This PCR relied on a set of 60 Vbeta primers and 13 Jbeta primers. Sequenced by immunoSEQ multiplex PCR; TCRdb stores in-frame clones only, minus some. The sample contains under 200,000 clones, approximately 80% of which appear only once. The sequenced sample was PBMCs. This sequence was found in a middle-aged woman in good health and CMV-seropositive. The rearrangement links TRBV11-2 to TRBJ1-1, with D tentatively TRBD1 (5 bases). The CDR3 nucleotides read TGTGCCAGCACCCTGGGGAGGGGAAACACTGAAGCTTTCTTT. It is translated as CASTLGRGNTEAFF.